These 5 T cell receptor beta chains came from one sample sequenced in a study of blood T cell repertoires in COVID-19. Profiled with immunoSEQ multiplex PCR; TCRdb holds only in-frame clones, not every one. Among about 190,000 clones listed, around 88% were seen once. Sequencing was performed on peripheral blood. The receptors originated from a man aged 45-65 years with active or convalescent COVID-19.

This chain joins TRBV10-3 and TRBJ2-1; 11 bases match TRBD2. V lost 3 bases to trimming and J lost 3 bases; unmatched junction nucleotides: 4. Germline values: CDR1 ENHRY, CDR2 SYGVKD. The CDR3 length is 16 residues. CDR3: CAISDGTSGYYNEQFF. The CDR3 DNA sequence: TGTGCCATCAGTGATGGGACTAGCGGATACTACAATGAGCAGTTCTTC.

The table lists this clone with a few counts. The rearrangement uses TRBV5-8 and TRBJ2-1, with D possibly matching TRBD2 (5 bases). Germline V gives CDR1 SGHTS, CDR2 YDEGEE. Trimming pared 0 bases from V and 0 bases from J, leaving 10 bases between. The CDR3 is 16 residues long. CDR3 loop: CASSLVRVSSYNEQFF. Written as DNA, the CDR3 is TGTGCCAGCAGCTTGGTGCGGGTGAGCTCCTACAATGAGCAGTTCTTC.

The chain combines TRBV7-9 with TRBJ1-6, with no clear D. This CDR3 has 12 amino acids. The V end lost 4 bases, the J end lost 10 bases, and 8 bases lay between the germline ends. CDR1 and CDR2 from the germline V gene are SEHNR and FQNEAQ (reference sequence). DNA of the CDR3: TGTGCCAGCAGCTCGGGGAGGTCACCCCTCCACTTT. Its translation: CASSSGRSPLHF.

The V call is TRBV7-6, the J call TRBJ2-3; 9 bases map to TRBD2. V dropped 2 bases and J dropped 1; count of bases not matched to a gene: 7. This CDR3 is built from 17 residues. The germline V gene encodes CDR1 SGHVS and CDR2 FNYEAQ. The CDR3 protein is CASSLPEREEGTDTQYF. The CDR3 DNA reads TGTGCCAGCAGCTTACCAGAGCGGGAGGAGGGCACAGATACGCAGTATTTT. Full variable domain (outside the CDR3, taken from reference TRBV7-6 and TRBJ2-3): GAGVSQSPRYKVTKRGQDVALRCDPISGHVSLYWYRQALGQGPEFLTYFNYEAQQDKSGLPNDRFSAERPEGSISTLTIQRTEQRDSAMYRCASSLPEREEGTDTQYFGPGTRLTVL.

This clone occurred once. V gene TRBV11-2 combines with J gene TRBJ2-2; 11 nucleotides line up with TRBD2. CDR3 length equals 16 residues. Germline CDR1 is SGHAT and CDR2 is FQNNGV. V trimming: 5 bases; J trimming: 6 bases; junction bases outside the gene matches: 8. DNA of the CDR3: TGTGCCAGCAGCCCTATAGCGGGGGGGCAGGCCGGGGAGCTGTTTTTT. Translation: CASSPIAGGQAGELFF.